These 5 T cell receptor beta chains originate from one sample sequenced in a study of blood T cell repertoires in COVID-19. TCRdb's table, derived via immunoSEQ multiplex PCR, lists solely in-frame clones and lacks some. The top ten hold 26% of the sample, which has more than 95,000 clones, over 65% seen once. Sample: peripheral blood. These receptors all stem from a man aged 55-75 years with acute or convalescent COVID-19.

The chain is built from TRBV6-4 and TRBJ2-3, with a possible D match to TRBD2 (6 bases). CDR1 and CDR2 from the germline V gene are MRHNA and SNTAGT. Trimming shortened V by 4 bases and J by 5 bases, and 13 bases separated the two germline ends. The length of the CDR3 is 14 residues. Here the CDR3 DNA reads TGTGCCAGCAGTGCCCGCGGGACGGGAGATACGCAGTATTTT. Translated: CASSARGTGDTQYF.

This clone was seen a handful of times. V gene TRBV9 combines with J gene TRBJ2-7; D is uncertain. CDR1 is SGDLS and CDR2 is YYNGEE in the germline V gene. Deletions cut 4 bases from V and 6 bases from J, with 14 bases between. This CDR3 has 13 residues. CDR3 DNA sequence: TGTGCCAGCAGCCCCAGGTCGCTCGGCGAGCAGTACTTC. Translated: CASSPRSLGEQYF.

The rearrangement uses TRBV4-3 and TRBJ1-1; no clear D. The germline V gene has CDR1 LGHNA and CDR2 YSLEER. V lost 4 bases, J lost 0 bases, and 18 bases lay in between. The CDR3 is 17 residues long. The CDR3, as DNA: TGCGCCAGCAGCCGCCAATCAGTCGGGGTAATGAACACTGAAGCTTTCTTT. Translating gives CASSRQSVGVMNTEAFF.

This chain links TRBV5-1 with TRBJ1-4, with D perhaps matching TRBD1 (6 bases). This CDR3 has 16 residues. V shed 1 base and J shed 2 bases, with 12 bases lying between them. Germline-derived CDR1 and CDR2 are SGHRS and YFSETQ. CDR3 in amino acids: CASSLQGGGTNEKLFF. CDR3 DNA sequence: TGCGCCAGCAGCTTGCAAGGGGGTGGCACTAATGAAAAACTGTTTTTT.

The DNA for the CDR3 is TGTGCCAGCAGCCCTGCTCAGGGGCAGAGGGGTAACTATGGCTACACCTTC. This sequence encodes CASSPAQGQRGNYGYTF. The chain recombines TRBV6-2 or TRBV6-3 with TRBJ1-2; weak D call: TRBD1 (6 bases). The CDR3 totals 17 residues. Germline V gene sequence: CDR1 MNHEY, CDR2 SVGEGT. Trimming removed 6 bases at V and 1 base at J, with 21 bases between.